One TCR beta chain is described in this entry. The sample holds other DNA sequences that translate to the same CDR3. CDR1 and CDR2 (germline): SGHRS, YFSETQ. This CDR3 is built from 15 residues. Losses at the gene ends were 0 bases for V and 0 bases for J; bases not matched to a gene: 1. The source of the sample is a study of blood T cell repertoires in COVID-19. The data were produced by immunoSEQ multiplex PCR, yet TCRdb's version contains in-frame clones alone and is incomplete. The repertoire holds fewer than 350,000 clones, with more than 75% as singletons. V usage is TRBV5-1 and J usage is TRBJ1-1; 8 bases align to TRBD1. The sequence came from a woman aged 25-40 years who had recovered from COVID-19. Material for sequencing was peripheral blood. CDR3 in amino acids: CASSLGTGMNTEAFF. The CDR3 bases are TGCGCCAGCAGCTTGGGGACAGGGATGAACACTGAAGCTTTCTTT.